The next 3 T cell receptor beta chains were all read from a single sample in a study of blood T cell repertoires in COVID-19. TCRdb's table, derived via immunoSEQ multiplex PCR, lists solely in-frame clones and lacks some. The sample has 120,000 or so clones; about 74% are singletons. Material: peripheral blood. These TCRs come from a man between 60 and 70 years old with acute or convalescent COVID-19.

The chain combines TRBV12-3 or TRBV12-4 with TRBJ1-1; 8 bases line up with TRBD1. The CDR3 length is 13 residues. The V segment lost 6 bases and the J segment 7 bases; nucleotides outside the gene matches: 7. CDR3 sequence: CASRMNRGGEAFF. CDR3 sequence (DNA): TGTGCCAGCAGAATGAACAGGGGGGGTGAAGCTTTCTTT.

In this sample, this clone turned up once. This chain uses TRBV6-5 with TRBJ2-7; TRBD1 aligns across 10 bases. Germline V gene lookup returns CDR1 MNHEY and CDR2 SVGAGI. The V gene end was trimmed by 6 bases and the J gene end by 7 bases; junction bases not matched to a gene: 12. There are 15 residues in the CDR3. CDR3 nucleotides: TGTGCCAGCAGAACCGGGACAGGGGTGCTGGGGGAGCAGTACTTC. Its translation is CASRTGTGVLGEQYF.

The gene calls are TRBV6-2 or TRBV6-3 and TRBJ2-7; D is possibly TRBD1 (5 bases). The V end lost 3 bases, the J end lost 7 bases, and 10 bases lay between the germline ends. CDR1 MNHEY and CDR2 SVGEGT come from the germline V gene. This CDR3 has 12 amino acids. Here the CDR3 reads CASSYSDTEQYF. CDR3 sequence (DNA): TGTGCCAGCAGTTATTCGGACACTGAGCAGTACTTC.